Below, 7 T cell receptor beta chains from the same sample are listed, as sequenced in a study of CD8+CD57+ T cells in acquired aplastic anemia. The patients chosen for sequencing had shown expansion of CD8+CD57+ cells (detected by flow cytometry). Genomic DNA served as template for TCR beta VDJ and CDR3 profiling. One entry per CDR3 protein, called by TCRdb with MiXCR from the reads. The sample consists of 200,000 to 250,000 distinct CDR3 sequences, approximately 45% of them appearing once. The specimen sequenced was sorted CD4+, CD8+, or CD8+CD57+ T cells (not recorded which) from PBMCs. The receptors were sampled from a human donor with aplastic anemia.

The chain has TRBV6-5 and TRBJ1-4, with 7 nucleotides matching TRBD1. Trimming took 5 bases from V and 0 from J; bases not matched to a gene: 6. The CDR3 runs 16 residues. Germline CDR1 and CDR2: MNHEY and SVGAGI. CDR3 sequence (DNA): TGTGCCAGCAGTCGACAGGGAGTTGCAACTAATGAAAAACTGTTTTTT. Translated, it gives CASSRQGVATNEKLFF.

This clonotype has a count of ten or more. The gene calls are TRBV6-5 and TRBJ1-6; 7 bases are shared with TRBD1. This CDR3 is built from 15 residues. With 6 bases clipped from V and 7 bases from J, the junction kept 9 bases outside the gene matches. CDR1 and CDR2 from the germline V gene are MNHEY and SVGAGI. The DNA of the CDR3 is TGTGCCAGCAGCAGCCCAGGGGGGGGAAATTCACCCCTCCACTTT. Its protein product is CASSSPGGGNSPLHF.

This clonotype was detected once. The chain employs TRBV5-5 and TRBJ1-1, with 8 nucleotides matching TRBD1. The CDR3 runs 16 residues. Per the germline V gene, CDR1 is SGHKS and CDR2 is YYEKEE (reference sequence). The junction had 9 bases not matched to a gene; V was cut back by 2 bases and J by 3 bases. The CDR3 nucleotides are TGTGCCAGCAGCTTCGCAGGGGGCAGGGAGTACACTGAAGCTTTCTTT. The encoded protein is CASSFAGGREYTEAFF. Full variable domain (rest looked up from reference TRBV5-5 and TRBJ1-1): DAGVTQSPTHLIKTRGQQVTLRCSPISGHKSVSWYQQVLGQGPQFIFQYYEKEERGRGNFPDRFSARQFPNYSSELNVNALLLGDSALYLCASSFAGGREYTEAFFGQGTRLTVV.

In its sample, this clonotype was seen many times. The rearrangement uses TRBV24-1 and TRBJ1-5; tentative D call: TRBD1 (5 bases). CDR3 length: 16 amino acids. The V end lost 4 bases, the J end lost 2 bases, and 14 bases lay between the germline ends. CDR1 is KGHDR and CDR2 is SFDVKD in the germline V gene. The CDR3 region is CATSERGPQGNQPQHF. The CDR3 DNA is TGTGCCACCAGTGAACGGGGCCCCCAGGGCAATCAGCCCCAGCATTTT.

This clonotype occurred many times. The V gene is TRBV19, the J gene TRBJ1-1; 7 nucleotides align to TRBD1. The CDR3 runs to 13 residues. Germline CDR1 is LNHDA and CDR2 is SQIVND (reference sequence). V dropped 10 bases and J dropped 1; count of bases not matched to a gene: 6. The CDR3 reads CATWDRENTEAFF. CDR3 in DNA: TGTGCCACCTGGGACAGAGAGAACACTGAAGCTTTCTTT. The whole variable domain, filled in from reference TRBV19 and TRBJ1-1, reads DGGITQSPKYLFRKEGQNVTLSCEQNLNHDAMYWYRQDPGQGLRLIYYSQIVNDFQKGDIAEGYSVSREKKESFPLTVTSAQKNPTAFYLCATWDRENTEAFFGQGTRLTVV.

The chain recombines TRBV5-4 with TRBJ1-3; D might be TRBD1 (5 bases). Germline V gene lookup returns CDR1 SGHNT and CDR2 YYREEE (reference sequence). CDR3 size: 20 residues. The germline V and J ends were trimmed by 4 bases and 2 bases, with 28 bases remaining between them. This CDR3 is CASSPRGRLESPPPGNTIYF. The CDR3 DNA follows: TGTGCCAGCAGCCCCCGGGGCAGGTTAGAATCCCCTCCTCCTGGAAACACCATATATTTT. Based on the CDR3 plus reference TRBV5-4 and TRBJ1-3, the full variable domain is ETGVTQSPTHLIKTRGQQVTLRCSSQSGHNTVSWYQQALGQGPQFIFQYYREEENGRGNFPPRFSGLQFPNYSSELNVNALELDDSALYLCASSPRGRLESPPPGNTIYFGEGSWLTVV.

The CDR3 sequence is CASSLKDRGGNTIYF. DNA of the CDR3: TGTGCCAGCAGCTTGAAGGACAGGGGTGGAAACACCATATATTTT. The chain employs TRBV5-6 and TRBJ1-3; TRBD1 matches 9 bases. In germline, CDR1 is SGHDT, CDR2 YYEEEE. With 1 base clipped from V and 3 bases from J, the junction kept 2 bases outside the gene matches. The CDR3 is made up of 15 amino acids.